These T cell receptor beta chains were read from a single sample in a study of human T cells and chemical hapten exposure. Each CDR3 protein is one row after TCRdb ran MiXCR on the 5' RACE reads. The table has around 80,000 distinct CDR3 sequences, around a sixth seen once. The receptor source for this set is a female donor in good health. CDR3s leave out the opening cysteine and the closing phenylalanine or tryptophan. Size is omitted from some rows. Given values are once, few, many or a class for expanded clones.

cdr3_aa: ASSPRTGVTGELF; clone_size: many; v_call: TRBV7-2
cdr3_aa: AIRTEANYGYT; clone_size: few; v_call: TRBV10-3
cdr3_aa: ASSQGINRESTEAF; clone_size: -; v_call: TRBV14
cdr3_aa: ASSLEVGNTQY; clone_size: -; v_call: TRBV11-2
cdr3_aa: ASSYGGGQNEQF; clone_size: -; v_call: TRBV6-2/TRBV6-3
cdr3_aa: ASSSTKGSVSPTQSSYEQY; clone_size: few; v_call: TRBV27
cdr3_aa: ASSFGVAAYEQC; clone_size: once; v_call: TRBV27
cdr3_aa: ASSLGRGETEAF; clone_size: -; v_call: TRBV27
cdr3_aa: ASSSRPHPGELF; clone_size: -; v_call: TRBV19
cdr3_aa: ASTAGLNYGYT; clone_size: few; v_call: TRBV9
cdr3_aa: SASIAGGYNEQF; clone_size: few; v_call: TRBV20-1
cdr3_aa: ASSYRGLEEKLF; clone_size: -; v_call: TRBV6-5
cdr3_aa: ASSLAEATYEQY; clone_size: -; v_call: TRBV7-9
cdr3_aa: SVGEFSWGGAVTEAF; clone_size: few; v_call: TRBV29-1
cdr3_aa: ASSQDIETQY; clone_size: few; v_call: TRBV2
cdr3_aa: SVSWGQENSPLH; clone_size: few; v_call: TRBV29-1
cdr3_aa: ASSFGGGFVQPQH; clone_size: few; v_call: TRBV27
cdr3_aa: ASSFNLEETQY; clone_size: few; v_call: TRBV12-3/TRBV12-4
cdr3_aa: ASGSMSGANVLT; clone_size: few; v_call: TRBV27
cdr3_aa: ASVADSNQPQH; clone_size: -; v_call: TRBV12-5
cdr3_aa: ASSTKWGAGADTQY; clone_size: many; v_call: TRBV18
cdr3_aa: ASSFGGEGNQPQH; clone_size: -; v_call: TRBV12-3/TRBV12-4
cdr3_aa: ASSQDLNGETQY; clone_size: -; v_call: TRBV3-1
cdr3_aa: ASSHGTALQETQY; clone_size: few; v_call: TRBV5-1
cdr3_aa: ASSPSGSEAEAF; clone_size: many; v_call: TRBV7-9
cdr3_aa: ASRYTEDNSPLH; clone_size: many; v_call: TRBV2
cdr3_aa: SASDPITPEAF; clone_size: few; v_call: TRBV20-1
cdr3_aa: ASSLPAFSYEQY; clone_size: -; v_call: TRBV7-9
cdr3_aa: ASSRDSIPYTQY; clone_size: few; v_call: TRBV13
cdr3_aa: AISFQRGATDTQY; clone_size: few; v_call: TRBV10-3
cdr3_aa: ASSHGWTENYGYT; clone_size: many; v_call: TRBV12-3/TRBV12-4
cdr3_aa: ASSMGGNEQY; clone_size: -; v_call: TRBV5-1